The T cell receptor (beta chain) under discussion was sequenced for a study of shared clonotypes between healthy human individuals. Study conclusions and caveats: Shared across several donors were around 4.7% of the naive CD4 clonotypes.

This clone has a handful of counts. Its antigen is unknown. This sample includes further DNA sequences coding for the same CDR3. The CDR3 extends over 11 amino acids. Germline V gene data show CDR1 as SNHLY and CDR2 as FYNNEI. Trimming took 6 bases from V and 2 from J, leaving 4 bases between them. TCRdb keeps only in-frame clones here, not all; method: immunoSEQ multiplex PCR. The data contain some 2,000,000 clones, almost 96% of them singletons. This chain links TRBV2 with TRBJ1-2; D not resolved. The source is a man aged 18 to 30 in good health. The sequencing input was naive CD4+ T cells sorted from blood. Subset in this sample: CD45RA+ positively selected. The CDR3 DNA is TGTGCCAGCAGAGCAAACTATGGCTACACCTTC. Translation: CASRANYGYTF.